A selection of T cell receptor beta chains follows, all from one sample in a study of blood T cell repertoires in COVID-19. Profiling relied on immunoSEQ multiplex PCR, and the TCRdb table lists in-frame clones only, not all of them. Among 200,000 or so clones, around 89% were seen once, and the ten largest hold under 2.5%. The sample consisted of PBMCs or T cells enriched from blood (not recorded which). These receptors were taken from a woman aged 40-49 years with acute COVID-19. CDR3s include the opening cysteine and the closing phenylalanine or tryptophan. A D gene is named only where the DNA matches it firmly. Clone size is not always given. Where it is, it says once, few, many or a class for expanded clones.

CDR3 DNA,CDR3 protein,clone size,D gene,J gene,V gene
TGTGCCAGCAGACCCGTCCTGCCCGGGGACACCGGGGAGCTGTTTTTT,CASRPVLPGDTGELFF,.,.,TRBJ2-2,TRBV5-5
TGCGCCAGCAGCTTGGGGGGCCGGACCGGGGAGCTGTTTTTT,CASSLGGRTGELFF,.,.,TRBJ2-2,TRBV5-1
TGTGCCAGCAGCCTAGATCAGGCTGGGGCCAACGTCCTGACTTTC,CASSLDQAGANVLTF,.,.,TRBJ2-6,TRBV7-2
TGCGCCAGCAGCTTCACAGGGGGCAATGAGCAGTTCTTC,CASSFTGGNEQFF,.,TRBD1,TRBJ2-1,TRBV5-1
TGTGCCAGTAGTATGCGCGTTGGGGGGGGCTCCTACAATGAGCAGTTCTTC,CASSMRVGGGSYNEQFF,once,TRBD2,TRBJ2-1,TRBV19
TGTGCCAGCAGCCCTCGTTCAGGGATCCACGAGCAGTACTTC,CASSPRSGIHEQYF,few,.,TRBJ2-7,TRBV9
TGTGCCAGCAGCTTGGGCGCGAGTGCAGGGTCCTCTAATGAAAAACTGTTTTTT,CASSLGASAGSSNEKLFF,.,.,TRBJ1-4,TRBV5-4
TGTGCCGCCCCGGGACTAGCGGACCAAGAGACCCAGTACTTC,CAAPGLADQETQYF,.,TRBD2,TRBJ2-5,TRBV10-3
TGTGCCAGCAGTTACGGGGCGGGAAATTCACCCCTCCACTTT,CASSYGAGNSPLHF,.,.,TRBJ1-6,TRBV6-5
TGTGCCAGTTGTGGGACACCGAACAATGAGCAGTTCTTC,CASCGTPNNEQFF,.,.,TRBJ2-1,TRBV6-5
TGTGCCAGCAGCAAACGAACAGGGGTCCACACCGGGGAGCTGTTTTTT,CASSKRTGVHTGELFF,.,TRBD1,TRBJ2-2,TRBV7-2
TGTGCCAGCAGCTTAGCGGGGGGGCCCCACAATGAGCAGTTCTTC,CASSLAGGPHNEQFF,.,TRBD2,TRBJ2-1,TRBV5-4
TGTGCCTGGAGTTCAGGGAATAGCAATCAGCCCCAGCATTTT,CAWSSGNSNQPQHF,.,.,TRBJ1-5,TRBV30
TGTGCCAGCAGCGTGGGACTAACCCAAGAGACCCAGTACTTC,CASSVGLTQETQYF,.,TRBD2,TRBJ2-5,TRBV7-9
TGTGCCAGCTCCCGAGGGGGAGAGCATTCACCCCTCCACTTT,CASSRGGEHSPLHF,.,.,TRBJ1-6,TRBV18
TGTGCCAGCAGTGCTAGCGGGGGCACAGATACGCAGTATTTT,CASSASGGTDTQYF,.,TRBD2,TRBJ2-3,TRBV2
TGTGCCAGCAGGACTAGCGGGGGATTCAATGAGCAGTTCTTC,CASRTSGGFNEQFF,.,TRBD2,TRBJ2-1,TRBV2
TGTGCCAGTAGTATACTCAGTGACAATGAGCAGTTCTTC,CASSILSDNEQFF,few,.,TRBJ2-1,TRBV19
TGTGCCAGCAGTGAATTAGAGGGGACCCAGTACTTC,CASSELEGTQYF,.,.,TRBJ2-5,TRBV25-1
TGTGCCAGCAGTGACTCTGGACTAGCGGGAGTTAGGGGTGAGCAGTTCTTC,CASSDSGLAGVRGEQFF,.,TRBD2,TRBJ2-1,TRBV25-1
TGTGCCACCGGCCAGGGACAGTGGACAGATACGCAGTATTTT,CATGQGQWTDTQYF,.,TRBD1,TRBJ2-3,TRBV3-1/TRBV3-2
TGTGCCAGCAGTGAAGGTGGGGGCCGGGAGACCCAGTACTTC,CASSEGGGRETQYF,.,.,TRBJ2-5,TRBV2
TGTGCCAGCAGCTTAGGGACTAGCGGGGGACCCACAGATACGCAGTATTTT,CASSLGTSGGPTDTQYF,.,TRBD2,TRBJ2-3,TRBV7-6
TGTGCCAGCAGACCGGCGGGCGGAACTAATCAGCCCCAGCATTTT,CASRPAGGTNQPQHF,once,.,TRBJ1-5,TRBV27
TGCGCCAGCAGCCAAGTTGAAAGGAGTAGGGAGACCCAGTACTTC,CASSQVERSRETQYF,.,.,TRBJ2-5,TRBV4-1
TGTGCCAGCAGTCTAACAGGGGATAGCAATCAGCCCCAGCATTTT,CASSLTGDSNQPQHF,.,TRBD1,TRBJ1-5,TRBV4-2
TGTGCCAGCAGCCTAGCCCCACAGGGGAACACCGGGGAGCTGTTTTTT,CASSLAPQGNTGELFF,.,.,TRBJ2-2,TRBV5-5
TGTGCCAGTAGTATAGTGGCCGGCAATCAGCCCCAGCATTTT,CASSIVAGNQPQHF,once,.,TRBJ1-5,TRBV19
TGTGCCAGCTCACTGTCGACAGGGGACACTGAAGCTTTCTTT,CASSLSTGDTEAFF,.,TRBD1,TRBJ1-1,TRBV18
TGTGCCAGCAGTCCGCTTCTAAAGAGCAATCAGCCCCAGCATTTT,CASSPLLKSNQPQHF,.,.,TRBJ1-5,TRBV28
TGCGCCAGCAGCCAAAATATTCTAGCGGGGGGGGCCAATGAGCAGTTCTTC,CASSQNILAGGANEQFF,.,TRBD2,TRBJ2-1,TRBV4-3
TGTGCCAGCACCAGCAACTTCAGGGGTGGCTACACCTTC,CASTSNFRGGYTF,.,.,TRBJ1-2,TRBV12-3/TRBV12-4
TGCGCCAGCAGCCATGGGACAGGGAGAGGTCAGCCCCAGCATTTT,CASSHGTGRGQPQHF,.,TRBD1,TRBJ1-5,TRBV4-3
TGTGCCAGCAGTAACGACAGGGGGGGAGAGACCCAGTACTTC,CASSNDRGGETQYF,.,TRBD1,TRBJ2-5,TRBV6-2/TRBV6-3
TGTGCCAGTAGCCGCGGGTCCGGGGAGCTGTTTTTT,CASSRGSGELFF,.,.,TRBJ2-2,TRBV19
TGTGCCAGCAGCTTAGCAGGGGGGGGGACTAGCTCCTACAATGAGCAGTTCTTC,CASSLAGGGTSSYNEQFF,.,TRBD2,TRBJ2-1,TRBV7-2
TGTGCCAGCAGCTTACTAGCGGGGGCCCTAAGCTCCTACAATGAGCAGTTCTTC,CASSLLAGALSSYNEQFF,.,TRBD2,TRBJ2-1,TRBV11-2
TGTGCCAGCAGCGCTGAAGGAGGGCGGGGGGGCGTGGAGACCCAGTACTTC,CASSAEGGRGGVETQYF,.,TRBD2,TRBJ2-5,TRBV5-4
TGCGCCAGCAGCTTGGCCATGGTCGGAGAGAGCGGCTACACCTTC,CASSLAMVGESGYTF,.,.,TRBJ1-2,TRBV5-1
TGCGCCAGCAGCCCGGGGGACAGGGTGAACACCGGGGAGCTGTTTTTT,CASSPGDRVNTGELFF,.,TRBD1,TRBJ2-2,TRBV5-1
TGTGCCAGCAGCTTAGCGCGAGGAAATAATTCACCCCTCCACTTT,CASSLARGNNSPLHF,.,.,TRBJ1-6,TRBV7-2
TGTGCTAGTGGCAGGGACAGCTATGAAGCTTTCTTT,CASGRDSYEAFF,.,TRBD1,TRBJ1-1,TRBV12-5
TGTGCCAGCAGTTCCCCGTATCCCGGACATTCGAACACCGGGGAGCTGTTTTTT,CASSSPYPGHSNTGELFF,.,.,TRBJ2-2,TRBV27
TGTGCCAGCAGCTTAGCAGGGGTCTCCACCTCCTACGAGCAGTACTTC,CASSLAGVSTSYEQYF,.,.,TRBJ2-7,TRBV7-8
TGTGCCAGCAGAAATGCAGGGTTTGGTTCACCCCTCCACTTT,CASRNAGFGSPLHF,.,.,TRBJ1-6,TRBV7-2
TGTGCCAGCAGCTCCGGGACAGGGAACTACGAGCAGTACTTC,CASSSGTGNYEQYF,.,TRBD1,TRBJ2-7,TRBV5-6
TGTGCCAGCAGCGGGGACAGTTTTTTCTACGAGCAGTACTTC,CASSGDSFFYEQYF,.,TRBD1,TRBJ2-7,TRBV5-6
TGTGCCTGGAGTCAGGGACTGAACGACTATGGCTACACCTTC,CAWSQGLNDYGYTF,.,.,TRBJ1-2,TRBV30
TGTGCCAGCAGCTTGGCCGGGACACATGGAAACACCATATATTTT,CASSLAGTHGNTIYF,.,.,TRBJ1-3,TRBV5-4
TGTGCCAGCAGTTCCCTGGACAGGGACAATCAGCCCCAGCATTTT,CASSSLDRDNQPQHF,.,TRBD1,TRBJ1-5,TRBV6-2/TRBV6-3
TGTGCCAGCAGACGGACTAGCGGGGGGTACAATGAGCAGTTCTTC,CASRRTSGGYNEQFF,.,TRBD2,TRBJ2-1,TRBV7-2
TGTGCCAGCAGTGCTACGGGGGACAGTGTCTCGCAGCCCCAGCATTTT,CASSATGDSVSQPQHF,.,TRBD1,TRBJ1-5,TRBV6-2/TRBV6-3
TGTGCCAGCATCCAGGGGGGTAGAGCTTTCTTT,CASIQGGRAFF,.,TRBD1,TRBJ1-1,TRBV5-4
TGCGCCAGCAGCCCTGTTAGGCTAGCGAGGTCTAGCACCGGGGAGCTGTTTTTT,CASSPVRLARSSTGELFF,.,.,TRBJ2-2,TRBV5-1